Listed below are T cell receptor beta chains from one sample, sequenced in a study of Ad26.COV2.S vaccination and SARS-CoV-2 variants. Produced via immunoSEQ multiplex PCR; TCRdb's table is partial and in-frame only. This sample yields some 350,000 clones, of which under 90% are seen a single time; 5.5% belongs to the top ten. The starting material was peripheral blood, obtained in a trial of Ad26.COV2.S vaccine versus placebo. Every receptor here comes from a person between 18 and 65 years old who received the Ad26.COV2.S COVID-19 vaccine or a placebo. Each CDR3 is given with its conserved first and last residue. Fields, in order: V gene, clone size, CDR3 length, D gene, J gene, CDR3 DNA, CDR3 protein. The D gene is left open where the match is weak. A row's size may be missing; if present it is once, few, many or a size class.

v_call: TRBV4-1
clone_size: NA
cdr3_length: 16
d_call: TRBD1
j_call: TRBJ1-1
cdr3_nt: TGCGCCAGCAGCCAAGCCCCAGGGGGTTGGAACACTGAAGCTTTCTTT
cdr3_aa: CASSQAPGGWNTEAFF

v_call: TRBV18
clone_size: NA
cdr3_length: 18
d_call: NA
j_call: TRBJ2-5
cdr3_nt: TGTGCCAGCTCACCAGCGGGTGTGAGGGATGTGAGGGGAGAGACCCAGTACTTC
cdr3_aa: CASSPAGVRDVRGETQYF

v_call: TRBV28
clone_size: few
cdr3_length: 14
d_call: NA
j_call: TRBJ1-5
cdr3_nt: TGTGCCAGCAGTAAGCCCTGGCGCAATCAGCCCCAGCATTTT
cdr3_aa: CASSKPWRNQPQHF

v_call: TRBV4-1
clone_size: once
cdr3_length: 17
d_call: NA
j_call: TRBJ1-2
cdr3_nt: TGCGCCAGCAGCCAAGAATCCCATCCAGGGGCAGTAGGTGGCTACACCTTC
cdr3_aa: CASSQESHPGAVGGYTF

v_call: TRBV19
clone_size: NA
cdr3_length: 16
d_call: TRBD2
j_call: TRBJ2-4
cdr3_nt: TGTGCCAGTAGTATAGGGCCTAGCGGGAGGATAAACATTCAGTACTTC
cdr3_aa: CASSIGPSGRINIQYF

v_call: TRBV5-1
clone_size: few
cdr3_length: 12
d_call: NA
j_call: TRBJ1-2
cdr3_nt: TGCGCCAGCAGGGGAGAGGGTCATGGCTACACCTTC
cdr3_aa: CASRGEGHGYTF

v_call: TRBV6-2/TRBV6-3
clone_size: NA
cdr3_length: 12
d_call: NA
j_call: TRBJ1-5
cdr3_nt: TGTGCCAGCAGTGGAGGGAATCAGCCCCAGCATTTT
cdr3_aa: CASSGGNQPQHF

v_call: TRBV12-3/TRBV12-4
clone_size: NA
cdr3_length: 13
d_call: TRBD1
j_call: TRBJ1-2
cdr3_nt: TGTGCCAGCAGGGTGACAGGGATATATGGCTACACCTTC
cdr3_aa: CASRVTGIYGYTF

v_call: TRBV4-1
clone_size: few
cdr3_length: 20
d_call: TRBD1
j_call: TRBJ1-1
cdr3_nt: TGCGCCAGCAGCCAAGAGGTCGACAGGGGTGCGGTTGACGGCAACACTGAAGCTTTCTTT
cdr3_aa: CASSQEVDRGAVDGNTEAFF

v_call: TRBV5-6
clone_size: NA
cdr3_length: 18
d_call: NA
j_call: TRBJ1-5
cdr3_nt: TGTGCCAGCAGCTTTCGTGACAGCCACTCCTATAGCAATCAGCCCCAGCATTTT
cdr3_aa: CASSFRDSHSYSNQPQHF

v_call: TRBV5-1
clone_size: NA
cdr3_length: 13
d_call: NA
j_call: TRBJ2-1
cdr3_nt: TGCGCCAGCAAGCAGTCCTACTACAATGAGCAGTTCTTC
cdr3_aa: CASKQSYYNEQFF

v_call: TRBV19
clone_size: NA
cdr3_length: 16
d_call: TRBD1
j_call: TRBJ2-2
cdr3_nt: TGTGCCAGTAGTACACCCGCAGGGGGATGGACCGGGGAGCTGTTTTTT
cdr3_aa: CASSTPAGGWTGELFF

v_call: TRBV7-9
clone_size: NA
cdr3_length: 16
d_call: NA
j_call: TRBJ2-3
cdr3_nt: TGTGCCAGCAGACCTCTTACCCAAATTAGCACAGATACGCAGTATTTT
cdr3_aa: CASRPLTQISTDTQYF

v_call: TRBV6-2/TRBV6-3
clone_size: NA
cdr3_length: 18
d_call: TRBD2
j_call: TRBJ2-1
cdr3_nt: TGTGCCAGCAGCAGGACTAGCGGGGGACCTAATTCCTACAATGAGCAGTTCTTC
cdr3_aa: CASSRTSGGPNSYNEQFF